These 20 T cell receptor beta chains originate from one sample sequenced in a study of T cell repertoires in cytomegalovirus infection. These receptors have no identified antigens. TCRdb ran MiXCR on the reads and lists one entry per CDR3 protein. This table holds roughly 100,000 distinct CDR3 sequences, roughly 39% found once. The sequencing used CD8+ T cells from cultured PBMCs, collected from culture after CMV antigen stimulation. These receptors all stem from a human donor in good health (CMV status not recorded). Some clones in this sample may be carry-over from other donors' samples.

Comments on this clonotype: A much larger clone differs by one base, so this may be a read error. The CDR3 protein is CTSSPRDSYEQYF. The CDR3 DNA reads as TGTACCAGCAGCCCCCGGGACAGCTACGAGCAGTACTTC. The chain couples TRBV7-2 to TRBJ2-7, with 7 bases that match TRBD1. Germline V gene lookup returns CDR1 SGHTA and CDR2 FQGNSA. The CDR3 has 13 residues. J lost 3 bases, V lost 5 bases, and 4 bases had no gene match.

This clonotype has only a few counts. DNA for the CDR3: TGTGCCAGTACCTCTCGAGGGTACGGTCAGCCCCAGCATTTT. Translated: CASTSRGYGQPQHF. The chain joins TRBV19 to TRBJ1-5; D uncertain. CDR1 is LNHDA and CDR2 is SQIVND in the germline V gene (reference sequence). The CDR3 is 14 residues long. The germline V and J ends were trimmed by 7 bases and 6 bases, with 16 bases remaining between them.

This clonotype was seen only a few times. The chain uses TRBV2 and TRBJ1-2; D ambiguous. CDR1 and CDR2 from the germline V gene are SNHLY and FYNNEI. The CDR3 totals 13 residues. With 3 bases removed from V and 8 bases from J, the gap between germline ends came to 13 bases. The CDR3 DNA reads TGTGCCAGCAGTGAGCGGGTTCTAGTGGGCTACACCTTC. This codes for CASSERVLVGYTF.

The CDR3: CASSHHGNTEAFF. CDR3 bases: TGTGCCAGCAGCCACCACGGGAACACTGAAGCTTTCTTT. The chain employs TRBV11-1 and TRBJ1-1; no definite D call. The germline gives CDR1 SGHAT, CDR2 FQDESV (reference sequence). CDR3 size: 13 residues. Trimming took off 5 bases at V and 1 base at J, with 8 bases between the two ends.

There are many counts of this clonotype. The chain joins TRBV5-1 to TRBJ2-7, with D perhaps TRBD1 (6 bases). This CDR3 is 16 amino acids long. V lost 2 bases and J 7 bases, leaving 22 bases between the germline ends. Looked up from germline, CDR1 is SGHRS and CDR2 is YFSETQ. The CDR3 DNA is TGCGCCAGCAGCTTCTACCCAGGGGCGAGGCCGGGGGAGCAGTACTTC. Its protein product is CASSFYPGARPGEQYF.

The gene calls are TRBV11-2 and TRBJ1-1; possible D gene TRBD1, 5 bases. Germline V lookup: CDR1 SGHAT, CDR2 FQNNGV. Trimming left V 5 bases short and J 1 base short, with 8 bases between. This CDR3 comprises 13 residues. The CDR3 nucleotides read TGTGCCAGCAGCGGGGGGAGGAACACTGAAGCTTTCTTT. Its translation: CASSGGRNTEAFF. The whole variable domain, remainder taken from reference TRBV11-2 and TRBJ1-1, is EAGVAQSPRYKIIEKRQSVAFWCNPISGHATLYWYQQILGQGPKLLIQFQNNGVVDDSQLPKDRFSAERLKGVDSTLKIQPAKLEDSAVYLCASSGGRNTEAFFGQGTRLTVV.

This clonotype appeared many times. The J gene is TRBJ1-1, the V gene TRBV7-9; D call uncertain. CDR3 length: 13 residues. V was pared by 5 bases and J by 1 base, with 8 bases between. Germline CDR1 and CDR2: SEHNR and FQNEAQ (reference sequence). CDR3 in amino acids: CASSPGENTEAFF. The CDR3 nucleotides read TGTGCCAGCAGCCCGGGTGAGAACACTGAAGCTTTCTTT.

This clonotype turned up a few times. For the CDR3, the DNA is TGTGCCAGCAGCCCGGGGGCAGGCTCCTACAATGAGCAGTTCTTC. Translation: CASSPGAGSYNEQFF. The rearrangement joins TRBV7-6 to TRBJ2-1; D may be TRBD1 or TRBD2 (6 bases each). The CDR3 runs to 15 residues. The V gene lost 5 bases and the J gene lost 0 bases, with 11 bases spanning the gap. Germline V lookup: CDR1 SGHVS, CDR2 FNYEAQ.

This chain uses TRBV20-1 with TRBJ2-7, with 8 bases that match TRBD2. Germline CDR1 and CDR2: DFQATT and SNEGSKA (reference sequence). Losses at the gene ends were 3 bases for V and 1 base for J; bases not matched to a gene: 2. This CDR3 is built from 13 residues. The chain's CDR3 is CSASAGGSYEQYF. DNA for the CDR3: TGCAGTGCTAGTGCGGGGGGTTCCTACGAGCAGTACTTC.

The chain couples TRBV27 to TRBJ2-7, with D unclear. This CDR3 has 15 residues. CDR1 and CDR2 (germline): MNHEY, SMNVEV (reference sequence). Trimming left V 8 bases short and J 0 bases short, with 17 bases between. The CDR3 region has the DNA TGTGCCAGCTGGCAGTCGGCGATCCACTCCTACGAGCAGTACTTC. As protein: CASWQSAIHSYEQYF.

This chain joins TRBV6-6 and TRBJ2-5, with 9 positions matching TRBD2. V was pared by 2 bases and J by 4 bases, with 14 bases of the junction left unmatched. Looked up from germline, CDR1 is MNHNY and CDR2 is SVGAGI (reference sequence). This CDR3 is built from 18 residues. The DNA for the CDR3 is TGTGCCAGCAGTTACGACCCCTTTAGCGGGGGAAGGTCAGAGACCCAGTACTTC. This gives the protein CASSYDPFSGGRSETQYF.

This clonotype was observed many times. This rearrangement joins TRBV7-8 to TRBJ2-7; D gene unclear. This CDR3 region has 13 residues. Between the trimmed V and J ends, which lost 0 bases and 3 bases, there was a span of 6 bases. In germline, CDR1 is SGHVS, CDR2 FQNEAQ. CDR3 DNA: TGTGCCAGCAGCTTAGCAGGGAACTACGAGCAGTACTTC. As protein: CASSLAGNYEQYF.

Points on this clonotype: The junction differs from germline at one of its ends, possibly a read error. The chain links TRBV4-1 to TRBJ1-2; D is ambiguous. The CDR3 length is 16 residues. Germline V gene sequence: CDR1 MGHRA, CDR2 YSYEKL. The CDR3 loop is CASSQEEGTLNYGYTF. Written as DNA, the CDR3 is TGTGCCAGCAGCCAAGAGGAGGGAACCCTAAACTATGGCTACACCTTC.

The rearrangement uses TRBV29-1 and TRBJ2-1; 8 bases fit TRBD1. CDR1 SQVTM and CDR2 ANQGSEA come from the germline V gene. With V trimmed by 4 bases and J by 7 bases, 6 bases remained unmatched. This CDR3 region has 13 residues. This CDR3 reads CSVARGLGNEQFF. DNA for the CDR3: TGCAGCGTTGCCAGGGGGCTTGGGAATGAGCAGTTCTTC.

This clonotype occurred a few times. The chain couples TRBV7-6 to TRBJ2-3, with 7 bases that match TRBD2. The CDR3 covers 16 residues. The germline V gene encodes CDR1 SGHVS and CDR2 FNYEAQ. Losses at the gene ends were 1 base for V and 0 bases for J; bases not matched to a gene: 4. DNA of the CDR3: TGTGCCAGCAGCTTAGGAGCGGGGACTAGCACAGATACGCAGTATTTT. Its translation: CASSLGAGTSTDTQYF.

This clonotype was detected only a few times. The J gene is TRBJ2-1, the V gene TRBV7-9; TRBD1 aligns across 7 bases. The germline V gene has CDR1 SEHNR and CDR2 FQNEAQ (reference sequence). With 3 bases clipped from V and 4 bases from J, the junction kept 3 bases outside the gene matches. CDR3 length: 14 residues. The CDR3 DNA reads as TGTGCCAGCAGCTTGACAGGGTTTTACAATGAGCAGTTCTTC. It is translated as CASSLTGFYNEQFF.

J is TRBJ2-1 and V is TRBV12-5, with TRBD2 matching over 15 bases. With 6 bases clipped from V and 3 bases from J, the junction kept 6 bases outside the gene matches. The CDR3 has 17 residues. Germline CDR1 LGHNT, CDR2 FRNRAP. The CDR3 protein is CASGGLAGGPRYNEQFF. The CDR3 DNA reads TGTGCTAGTGGGGGACTAGCGGGGGGTCCCCGCTACAATGAGCAGTTCTTC. Drawing the rest from reference TRBV12-5 and TRBJ2-1, the complete variable domain is DARVTQTPRHKVTEMGQEVTMRCQPILGHNTVFWYRQTMMQGLELLAYFRNRAPLDDSGMPKDRFSAEMPDATLATLKIQPSEPRDSAVYFCASGGLAGGPRYNEQFFGPGTRLTVL.

This clonotype was recorded a few times. The chain joins TRBV12-3 or TRBV12-4 to TRBJ2-5; D is possibly TRBD2 (5 bases). The CDR3 is 14 residues long. Trimming pared 1 base from V and 5 bases from J, leaving 11 bases between. The CDR3 protein is CASSLDPDWETQYF. The CDR3, as DNA: TGTGCCAGCAGTTTAGACCCGGACTGGGAGACCCAGTACTTC.

The gene calls are TRBV7-6 and TRBJ2-7; a weak D match, TRBD2 (7 bases). Between the trimmed V and J ends, which lost 1 base and 3 bases, there was a span of 13 bases. The CDR3 is 15 residues long. The germline CDR1 and CDR2 sequences are SGHVS and FNYEAQ. The CDR3 nucleotides read TGTGCCAGCAGCTTAGGGGGGGGCTCAGGCTACGAGCAGTACTTC. Encoded protein: CASSLGGGSGYEQYF. The full variable domain, its missing parts supplied by reference TRBV7-6 and TRBJ2-7, is GAGVSQSPRYKVTKRGQDVALRCDPISGHVSLYWYRQALGQGPEFLTYFNYEAQQDKSGLPNDRFSAERPEGSISTLTIQRTEQRDSAMYRCASSLGGGSGYEQYFGPGTRLTVT.

The chain is built from TRBV2 and TRBJ2-1; tentative D call: TRBD2 (7 bases). The CDR3 is made up of 11 amino acids. V was pared by 8 bases and J by 13 bases, with 15 bases between. Looked up from germline, CDR1 is SNHLY and CDR2 is FYNNEI. CDR3: CASLGGGAQFF. In DNA form, the CDR3 reads TGTGCCAGCTTGGGGGGGGGCGCCCAGTTCTTC.